One and the same sample provided the 18 T cell receptor beta chains below, sequenced in a study of blood T cell repertoires in COVID-19. Method: immunoSEQ multiplex PCR; TCRdb's copy keeps in-frame clones and lacks some. The data contain around 230,000 clones, 65% to 90% of them singletons. Sequencing was done on a sample of peripheral blood. These receptor sequences come from a man aged 50 to 60 with COVID-19, enrolled during active disease.

The J gene is TRBJ2-1, the V gene TRBV3-1 (or the pseudogene TRBV3-2); D is ambiguous. The CDR3 covers 11 residues. The germline V and J ends were trimmed by 5 bases and 4 bases, with 3 bases remaining between them. Germline assignment: CDR1 LGHDT and CDR2 YNNKEL (reference sequence). This chain's CDR3 is CASSSYNEQFF. CDR3 sequence (DNA): TGTGCCAGCAGCTCTTACAATGAGCAGTTCTTC.

This rearrangement joins TRBV29-1 to TRBJ2-2; the D gene is possibly TRBD2 (5 bases). CDR3 length: 12 amino acids. The V gene lost 3 bases and the J gene lost 5 bases, with 7 bases spanning the gap. From germline, CDR1 is SQVTM and CDR2 ANQGSEA. The DNA for the CDR3 is TGCAGCGTTGAGGACTGGACCGGGGAGCTGTTTTTT. Protein: CSVEDWTGELFF.

This rearrangement joins TRBV24-1 to TRBJ2-7; D is uncertain. Germline CDR1 and CDR2: KGHDR and SFDVKD. Trimming shortened V by 5 bases and J by 2 bases, and 9 bases separated the two germline ends. CDR3 length equals 13 residues. CDR3 DNA: TGTGCCACCAGTGGGGCAGATACCTACGAGCAGTACTTC. This encodes CATSGADTYEQYF.

This clone was counted once. The rearrangement uses TRBV19 and TRBJ1-1; tentatively, D is TRBD1 (6 bases). Germline loops: CDR1 LNHDA, CDR2 SQIVND (reference sequence). The germline V and J ends were trimmed by 9 bases and 5 bases, with 16 bases remaining between them. The CDR3 has 13 residues. The CDR3 loop is CARDRGGRTEAFF. The CDR3 nucleotides are TGTGCCAGAGACCGCGGGGGCCGGACTGAAGCTTTCTTT.

The chain links TRBV5-1 to TRBJ2-1, with D tentatively TRBD1 (6 bases). V was trimmed by 0 bases and J by 5 bases, leaving 15 bases between them. This CDR3 spans 16 amino acids. Germline CDR1 reads SGHRS; CDR2 reads YFSETQ. CDR3 nucleotide sequence: TGCGCCAGCAGCTTGGGTGACAGGTACTACGACAATGAGCAGTTCTTC. Its protein product is CASSLGDRYYDNEQFF.

CDR3: CASSSRGTEAFF. CDR3 sequence (DNA): TGTGCCAGCAGTAGTAGGGGGACTGAAGCTTTCTTT. The chain is built from TRBV6-5 and TRBJ1-1, with D perhaps matching TRBD1 (6 bases). From germline, CDR1 is MNHEY and CDR2 SVGAGI. V was clipped by 5 bases and J by 5 bases, with 9 bases between them. The CDR3 covers 12 residues.

The chain employs TRBV5-8 and TRBJ2-5; 8 positions match TRBD2. The CDR3 is 17 amino acids. V dropped 0 bases and J dropped 5; count of bases not matched to a gene: 12. CDR1 SGHTS and CDR2 YDEGEE come from the germline V gene. The CDR3 region has the DNA TGTGCCAGCAGCTTGGGTCGTGCGGGGGGCCGTGGCGAGACCCAGTACTTC. This gives the protein CASSLGRAGGRGETQYF.

The rearrangement links TRBV19 to TRBJ2-1, with D perhaps TRBD2 (6 bases). V gave up 4 bases and J gave up 0 bases, with 10 bases separating them. Germline CDR1 is LNHDA and CDR2 is SQIVND (reference sequence). The CDR3 contains 15 residues. CDR3 sequence: CASSKSGSSYNEQFF. Written as DNA, the CDR3 is TGTGCCAGTAGTAAGTCCGGGAGCTCCTACAATGAGCAGTTCTTC.

CDR3 nucleotides: TGCGCCAGCAGCTTGGGTGCGGGATTTGGAGAAAAACTGTTTTTT. Residues: CASSLGAGFGEKLFF. This chain joins TRBV5-1 and TRBJ1-4; D not resolved. Germline values: CDR1 SGHRS, CDR2 YFSETQ. There are 15 residues in the CDR3. Trimming left V 0 bases short and J 8 bases short, with 14 bases between.

The chain has TRBV20-1 and TRBJ1-2; unclear D gene. The germline CDR1 and CDR2 sequences are DFQATT and SNEGSKA (reference sequence). CDR3 length: 14 residues. V gave up 3 bases and J gave up 0 bases, with 11 bases separating them. In DNA form, the CDR3 reads TGCAGTGCTAGTGAAGTCGGTGCTAACTATGGCTACACCTTC. This translates into CSASEVGANYGYTF.

V usage is TRBV6-4 and J usage is TRBJ2-1; 9 bases agree with TRBD2. The CDR3 consists of 15 residues. Germline loops: CDR1 MRHNA, CDR2 SNTAGT. The V gene end was trimmed by 4 bases and the J gene end by 2 bases; junction bases not matched to a gene: 3. CDR3 amino acids: CASSVRGGAYNEQFF. As DNA, the CDR3 is TGTGCCAGCAGTGTTCGCGGGGGGGCCTACAATGAGCAGTTCTTC.

The chain links TRBV6-5 to TRBJ2-1, with D possibly being TRBD2 (7 bases). Germline V lookup: CDR1 MNHEY, CDR2 SVGAGI. The V gene lost 2 bases and the J gene lost 7 bases, with 15 bases spanning the gap. CDR3 length: 15 amino acids. The chain's CDR3 is CASSYRGGLRNEQFF. The CDR3 region has the DNA TGTGCCAGCAGTTACAGGGGGGGGTTAAGGAATGAGCAGTTCTTC.

The chain links TRBV7-8 to TRBJ1-2; the D is unclear. V lost 5 bases, J lost 3 bases, and 13 bases lay in between. There are 14 residues in the CDR3. CDR1 and CDR2 (germline): SGHVS, FQNEAQ. CDR3 residues: CASSHREAHYGYTF. CDR3 DNA sequence: TGTGCCAGCAGCCACCGCGAAGCCCACTATGGCTACACCTTC.

This chain links TRBV6-5 with TRBJ2-7, with D possibly TRBD1 on 7 matching bases. In germline, CDR1 is MNHEY, CDR2 SVGAGI. Trimming shortened V by 2 bases and J by 5 bases, and 16 bases separated the two germline ends. CDR3 length: 15 amino acids. This CDR3 reads CASSYGGGYWDEQYF. The DNA for the CDR3 is TGTGCCAGCAGTTACGGAGGGGGCTACTGGGACGAGCAGTACTTC.

The chain recombines TRBV7-2 with TRBJ2-3, with D maybe TRBD2 (5 bases). Trimming removed 4 bases at V and 2 bases at J, with 7 bases between. This CDR3 has 13 amino acids. Germline values: CDR1 SGHTA, CDR2 FQGNSA. CDR3 sequence: CASSWGATDTQYF. The CDR3 region has the DNA TGTGCCAGCAGCTGGGGAGCCACAGATACGCAGTATTTT.

The chain couples TRBV5-4 to TRBJ1-6; unclear D gene. Germline V gene sequence: CDR1 SGHNT, CDR2 YYREEE (reference sequence). Trimming stripped 0 bases from V and 3 bases from J, with 7 bases between. This CDR3 comprises 15 residues. Here the CDR3 reads CASSLGGVYNSPLHF. The DNA for the CDR3 is TGTGCCAGCAGCTTGGGCGGGGTCTATAATTCACCCCTCCACTTT. Combining the CDR3 with reference TRBV5-4 and TRBJ1-6 gives the whole variable domain ETGVTQSPTHLIKTRGQQVTLRCSSQSGHNTVSWYQQALGQGPQFIFQYYREEENGRGNFPPRFSGLQFPNYSSELNVNALELDDSALYLCASSLGGVYNSPLHFGNGTRLTVT.

This clone occurred a few times. The V gene is TRBV10-1, the J gene TRBJ1-5, with 9 bases aligning to TRBD1. V lost 3 bases, J lost 3 bases, and 12 bases stayed unmatched. The CDR3 is made up of 18 amino acids. CDR1 and CDR2 from the germline V gene are WNHNN and SYGVQD (reference sequence). Here the CDR3 reads CASSEIHGGTGNNQPQHF. In nucleotides, the CDR3 is TGCGCCAGCAGTGAAATTCATGGAGGGACAGGGAACAATCAGCCCCAGCATTTT.

The genes are TRBV6-6 and TRBJ2-2, with 7 bases that match TRBD1. Germline V lookup: CDR1 MNHNY, CDR2 SVGAGI (reference sequence). V trimming: 9 bases; J trimming: 1 base; junction bases outside the gene matches: 5. CDR3 length: 14 residues. CDR3: CASLGQMNTGELFF. In DNA, the CDR3 is TGTGCCAGTCTGGGACAGATGAACACCGGGGAGCTGTTTTTT.